This TCR beta chain was recorded in a study of T cell responses to AZD1222 COVID-19 vaccine. The CDR3 has 12 amino acids. Germline V gene lookup returns CDR1 MDHEN and CDR2 SYDVKM. The V gene lost 3 bases and the J gene lost 6 bases, with 9 bases spanning the gap. Here immunoSEQ multiplex PCR was the method, and the copy in TCRdb shows in-frame clones only, minus some. The table records 150,000 to 200,000 clones, around 93% of them present only once. The source is an adult in good health. Sequenced here: peripheral blood, sampled on day 0 of AZD1222 vaccination. The chain uses TRBV28 and TRBJ2-7; tentative D call: TRBD1 (5 bases). CDR3 DNA sequence: TGTGCCAGCAGTTTGGGGCTGCTCGAGCAGTACTTC. Translating gives CASSLGLLEQYF.